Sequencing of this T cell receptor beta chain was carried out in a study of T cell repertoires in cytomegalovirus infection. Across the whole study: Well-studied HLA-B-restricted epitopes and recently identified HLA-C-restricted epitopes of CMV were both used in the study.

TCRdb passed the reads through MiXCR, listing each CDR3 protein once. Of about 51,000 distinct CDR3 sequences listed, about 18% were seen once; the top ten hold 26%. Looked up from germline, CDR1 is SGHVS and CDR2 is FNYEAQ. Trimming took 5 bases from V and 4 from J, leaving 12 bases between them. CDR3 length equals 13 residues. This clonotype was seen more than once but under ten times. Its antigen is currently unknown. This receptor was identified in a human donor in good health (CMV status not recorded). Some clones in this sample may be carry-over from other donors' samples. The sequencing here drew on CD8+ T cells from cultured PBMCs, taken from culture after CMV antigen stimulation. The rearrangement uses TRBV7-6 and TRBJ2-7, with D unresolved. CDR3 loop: CASSPPQSYEQYF. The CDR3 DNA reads TGTGCCAGCAGCCCCCCCCAAAGTTACGAGCAGTACTTC.